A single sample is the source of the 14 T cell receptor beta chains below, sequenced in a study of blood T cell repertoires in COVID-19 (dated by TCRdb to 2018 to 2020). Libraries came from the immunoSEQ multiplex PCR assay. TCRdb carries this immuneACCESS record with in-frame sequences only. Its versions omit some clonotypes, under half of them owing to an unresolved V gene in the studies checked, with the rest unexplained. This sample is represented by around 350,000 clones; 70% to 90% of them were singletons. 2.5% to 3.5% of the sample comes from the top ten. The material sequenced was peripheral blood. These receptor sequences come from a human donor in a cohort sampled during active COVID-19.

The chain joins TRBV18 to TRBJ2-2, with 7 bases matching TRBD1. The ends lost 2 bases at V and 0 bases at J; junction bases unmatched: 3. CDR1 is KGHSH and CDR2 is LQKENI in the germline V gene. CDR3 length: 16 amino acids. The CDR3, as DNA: TGTGCCAGCTCACCAGGGACAGCATCGAACACCGGGGAGCTGTTTTTT. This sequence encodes CASSPGTASNTGELFF.

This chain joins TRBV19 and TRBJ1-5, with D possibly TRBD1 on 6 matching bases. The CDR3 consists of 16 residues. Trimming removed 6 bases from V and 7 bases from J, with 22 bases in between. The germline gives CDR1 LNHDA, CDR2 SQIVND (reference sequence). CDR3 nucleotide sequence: TGTGCCAGTAGAAAGGGGGAACAGGGACGGGCGCAGCCCCAGCATTTT. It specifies CASRKGEQGRAQPQHF.

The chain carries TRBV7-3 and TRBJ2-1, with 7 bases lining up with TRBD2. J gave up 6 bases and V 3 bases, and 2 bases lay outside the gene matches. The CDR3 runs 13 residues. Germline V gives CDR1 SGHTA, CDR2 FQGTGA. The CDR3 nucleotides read TGTGCCAGCAGCTTGGGGAGGGCCAATGAGCAGTTCTTC. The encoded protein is CASSLGRANEQFF.

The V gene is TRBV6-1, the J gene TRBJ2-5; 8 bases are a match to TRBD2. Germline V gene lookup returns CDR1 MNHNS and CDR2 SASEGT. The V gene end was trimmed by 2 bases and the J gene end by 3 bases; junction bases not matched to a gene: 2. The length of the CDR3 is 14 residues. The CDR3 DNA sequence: TGTGCCAGCAGTGAATCCGGGGGGGAAGAGACCCAGTACTTC. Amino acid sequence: CASSESGGEETQYF.

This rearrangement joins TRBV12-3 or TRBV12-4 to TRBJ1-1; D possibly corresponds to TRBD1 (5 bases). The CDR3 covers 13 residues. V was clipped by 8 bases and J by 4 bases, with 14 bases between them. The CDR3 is CASSWGGLTEAFF. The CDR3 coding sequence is TGTGCCAGCTCCTGGGGGGGACTCACTGAAGCTTTCTTT.

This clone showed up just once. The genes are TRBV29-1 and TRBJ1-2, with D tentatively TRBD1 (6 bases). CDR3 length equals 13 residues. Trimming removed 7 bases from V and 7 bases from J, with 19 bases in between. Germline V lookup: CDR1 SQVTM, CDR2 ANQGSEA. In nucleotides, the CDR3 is TGCAGCGCCCCACAGGTCAAAGGGGGTGGCTACACCTTC. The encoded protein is CSAPQVKGGGYTF.

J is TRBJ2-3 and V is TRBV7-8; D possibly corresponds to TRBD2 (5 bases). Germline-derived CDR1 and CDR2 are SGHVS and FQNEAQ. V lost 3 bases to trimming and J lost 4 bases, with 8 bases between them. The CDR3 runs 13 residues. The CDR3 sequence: CASSFGSSDTQYF. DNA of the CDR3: TGTGCCAGCAGCTTTGGGAGCTCAGATACGCAGTATTTT.

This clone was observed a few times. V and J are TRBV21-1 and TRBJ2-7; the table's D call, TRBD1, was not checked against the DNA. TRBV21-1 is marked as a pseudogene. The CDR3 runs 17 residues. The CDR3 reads CASSKLGDTSRIYEQYF. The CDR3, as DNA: TGTGCCAGCAGCAAACTGGGGGACACCTCTCGGATCTACGAGCAGTACTTC.

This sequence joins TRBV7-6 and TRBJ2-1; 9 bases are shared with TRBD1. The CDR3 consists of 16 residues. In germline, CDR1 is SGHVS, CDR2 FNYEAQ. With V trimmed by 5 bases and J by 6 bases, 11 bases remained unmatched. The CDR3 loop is CASSPQGANVGNEQFF. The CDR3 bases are TGTGCCAGCAGCCCACAGGGGGCGAATGTTGGCAATGAGCAGTTCTTC.

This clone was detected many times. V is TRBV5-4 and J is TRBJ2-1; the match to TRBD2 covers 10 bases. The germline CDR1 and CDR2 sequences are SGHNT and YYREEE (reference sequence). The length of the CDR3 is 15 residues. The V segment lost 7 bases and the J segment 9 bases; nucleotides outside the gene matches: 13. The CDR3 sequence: CASRSGGANTGEQFF. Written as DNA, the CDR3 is TGTGCCAGCCGCAGCGGGGGGGCTAATACCGGTGAGCAGTTCTTC.

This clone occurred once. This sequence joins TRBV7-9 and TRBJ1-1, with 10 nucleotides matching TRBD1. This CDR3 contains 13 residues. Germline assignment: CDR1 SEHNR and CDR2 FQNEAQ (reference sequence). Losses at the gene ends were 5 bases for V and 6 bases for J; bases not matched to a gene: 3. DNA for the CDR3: TGTGCCAGCAGCGTCGACAGGGGGCCTGAAGCTTTCTTT. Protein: CASSVDRGPEAFF.

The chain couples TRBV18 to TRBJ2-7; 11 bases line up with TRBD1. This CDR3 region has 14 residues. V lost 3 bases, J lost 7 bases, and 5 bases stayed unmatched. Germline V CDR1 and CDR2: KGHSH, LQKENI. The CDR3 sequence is CASSPGTGGIEQYF. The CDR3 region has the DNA TGTGCCAGCTCACCCGGGACAGGGGGTATTGAGCAGTACTTC. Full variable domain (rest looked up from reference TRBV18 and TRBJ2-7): NAGVMQNPRHLVRRRGQEARLRCSPMKGHSHVYWYRQLPEEGLKFMVYLQKENIIDESGMPKERFSAEFPKEGPSILRIQQVVRGDSAAYFCASSPGTGGIEQYFGPGTRLTVT.

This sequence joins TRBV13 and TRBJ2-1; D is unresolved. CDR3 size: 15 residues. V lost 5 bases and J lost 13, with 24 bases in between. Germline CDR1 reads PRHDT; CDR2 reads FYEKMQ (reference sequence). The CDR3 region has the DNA TGTGCCAGCAGCCGGAACCCTCTAGTTCGTGGTCCACAGTTCTTC. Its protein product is CASSRNPLVRGPQFF.

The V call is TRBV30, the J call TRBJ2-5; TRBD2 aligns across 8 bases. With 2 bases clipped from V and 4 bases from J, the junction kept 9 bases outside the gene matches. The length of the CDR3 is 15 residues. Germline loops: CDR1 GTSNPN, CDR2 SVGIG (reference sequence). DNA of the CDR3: TGTGCCTGGAGTTCAAGCGGGGGCGGGGTAGAGACCCAGTACTTC. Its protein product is CAWSSSGGGVETQYF.